The entry that follows covers one T cell receptor beta chain sequence. Antigen unknown. This entry comes from a study of T cell responses to AZD1222 COVID-19 vaccine. Findings and limits, study-wide: Researchers report vaccine-associated CD4 TCRs spanning spike, with dominance at 160-218 and 743-854. White British donors predominated, females outnumbered males, and clonal diversity was possibly underestimated. Spike-specific TCRs gained breadth and depth after people received two AZD1222 doses.

There are 12 residues in the CDR3. V lost 6 bases and J lost 5, with 10 bases in between. Sequenced by immunoSEQ multiplex PCR; TCRdb stores in-frame clones only, minus some. The repertoire holds more than 140,000 clones, around 90% seen once, with approximately 3.1% in the top ten. The rearrangement links TRBV12-3 or TRBV12-4 to TRBJ2-5; weak D call: TRBD2 (6 bases). Sequences were derived from peripheral blood, sampled on day 0 of AZD1222 vaccination. The TCR comes from an adult in good health. CDR3 amino acids: CASSGGGETQYF. In DNA form, the CDR3 reads TGTGCCAGCAGCGGAGGAGGGGAGACCCAGTACTTC.